These 28 T cell receptor beta chains originate from one sample sequenced in a study of OX40 agonist ivuxolimab in advanced cancers. The protocol was immunoSEQ multiplex PCR, while the TCRdb copy is restricted to in-frame clones and leaves out a portion. The table has about 51,000 clones, around 82% seen once; the top ten hold 2% to 2.5%. The source material was CD4+ or CD8+ T cells sorted from blood, sampled in a trial of the OX40 agonist ivuxolimab. The receptors were gathered from an adult with an advanced solid tumor such as melanoma, head and neck, liver or kidney cancer.

J is TRBJ1-2 and V is TRBV27; D may be TRBD1 (5 bases). From germline, CDR1 is MNHEY and CDR2 SMNVEV (reference sequence). V was pared by 3 bases and J by 3 bases, with 14 bases between. The CDR3 consists of 15 residues. The CDR3 DNA follows: TGTGCCAGCAGTTTCAGGCCCTGGGGGGACTATGGCTACACCTTC. Its protein is CASSFRPWGDYGYTF.

The chain links TRBV4-1 to TRBJ2-7, with 9 bases fitting TRBD1. Germline V gene sequence: CDR1 MGHRA, CDR2 YSYEKL. V dropped 0 bases and J dropped 2; count of bases not matched to a gene: 2. The CDR3 has 15 amino acids. CDR3 protein: CASSQDRTGAYEQYF. The DNA of the CDR3 is TGCGCCAGCAGCCAAGATAGGACAGGGGCCTACGAGCAGTACTTC.

The chain uses TRBV30 and TRBJ2-7; 8 nucleotides agree with TRBD1. The germline CDR1 and CDR2 sequences are GTSNPN and SVGIG (reference sequence). After removal of 0 bases from V and 3 bases from J, the junction contained 1 base not matched to a gene. The CDR3 contains 13 residues. The DNA for the CDR3 is TGTGCCTGGAGTGTCACAGGGGGCTACGAGCAGTACTTC. This gives the protein CAWSVTGGYEQYF.

The chain recombines TRBV15 with TRBJ2-7; 7 bases line up with TRBD2. Germline V CDR1 and CDR2: LNHNV, YYDKDF (reference sequence). Trimming at V came to 0 bases and at J to 0 bases, leaving 5 bases not matched to a gene. The CDR3 length is 16 residues. The CDR3 DNA reads as TGTGCCACCAGCAGAGATCCCGGGGGGATCTCCTACGAGCAGTACTTC. Its protein is CATSRDPGGISYEQYF.

This chain joins TRBV9 and TRBJ2-3, with D possibly being TRBD1 or TRBD2 (5 bases each). CDR3 size: 13 residues. V lost 0 bases to trimming and J lost 8 bases, with 10 bases between them. From germline, CDR1 is SGDLS and CDR2 YYNGEE. In DNA, the CDR3 is TGTGCCAGCAGCGTAGTGGGACCAACTACGCAGTATTTT. Translated: CASSVVGPTTQYF.

The chain has TRBV4-1 and TRBJ2-6; D is unresolved. The CDR3 is 14 amino acids. V was shortened by 1 base and J by 4 bases, with 5 bases between the two germline ends. Germline-derived CDR1 and CDR2 are MGHRA and YSYEKL. This chain's CDR3 is CASSQVAGANVLTF. In nucleotides, the CDR3 is TGCGCCAGCAGCCAAGTGGCCGGGGCCAACGTCCTGACTTTC.

This chain uses TRBV11-3 with TRBJ2-3; D call uncertain. V gave up 1 base and J gave up 4 bases, with 9 bases separating them. The CDR3 covers 14 residues. Looked up from germline, CDR1 is SGHNT and CDR2 is YENEEA. The CDR3 bases are TGTGCCAGCAGCTTAGTAGGTTCCGCAGATACGCAGTATTTT. Amino acids: CASSLVGSADTQYF.

The chain recombines TRBV28 with TRBJ2-4; no clear D gene. This CDR3 is built from 12 residues. Deletions cut 6 bases from V and 7 bases from J, with 10 bases between. Per germline, CDR1 MDHEN and CDR2 SYDVKM. CDR3 region: CASSPLINIQYF. The CDR3 region has the DNA TGTGCCAGCAGCCCGTTGATCAACATTCAGTACTTC.

This chain joins TRBV5-1 and TRBJ2-2; D might be TRBD2 (6 bases). Trimming cost V 0 bases and J 3 bases, with 9 bases left between them. The V gene's germline CDR1 is SGHRS and CDR2 YFSETQ. CDR3 size: 15 residues. The CDR3 loop reads CASSLDGSDTGELFF. CDR3 coding DNA: TGCGCCAGCAGCTTGGACGGGAGTGACACCGGGGAGCTGTTTTTT.

The chain combines TRBV6-1 with TRBJ2-3; D remains ambiguous. Per the germline V gene, CDR1 is MNHNS and CDR2 is SASEGT. The CDR3 length is 12 residues. V lost 2 bases and J lost 6, with 6 bases in between. The CDR3 region is CASSETHDTQYF. CDR3 DNA sequence: TGTGCCAGCAGTGAAACGCACGATACGCAGTATTTT.

This chain uses TRBV27 with TRBJ2-7; 11 bases match TRBD1. There are 13 residues in the CDR3. V lost 4 bases to trimming and J lost 6 bases; unmatched junction nucleotides: 2. From germline, CDR1 is MNHEY and CDR2 SMNVEV (reference sequence). CDR3 DNA: TGTGCCAGCAGTTGGGACAGGGGGGGCGAGCAGTACTTC. The encoded protein is CASSWDRGGEQYF.

The V and J genes are TRBV30 and TRBJ1-5; D perhaps matches TRBD1 (6 bases). This CDR3 spans 14 amino acids. Germline-derived CDR1 and CDR2 are GTSNPN and SVGIG (reference sequence). V dropped 2 bases and J dropped 6 bases, with 14 bases sitting between them. The CDR3 region has the DNA TGTGCCTGGAGTCGGGCAGGGGCGGCTCAGCCCCAGCATTTT. Protein product: CAWSRAGAAQPQHF.

The chain couples TRBV11-3 to TRBJ2-2; D might be TRBD1 (6 bases). The CDR3 runs to 15 residues. The V end was cut by 5 bases, the J end by 1 base, with 11 bases between. CDR1 SGHNT and CDR2 YENEEA come from the germline V gene. The CDR3 DNA reads as TGTGCCAGCAGCCCCACGGGACAGAACACCGGGGAGCTGTTTTTT. Translation: CASSPTGQNTGELFF.

This chain connects TRBV19 to TRBJ1-1, with D tentatively TRBD1 (5 bases). V was shortened by 7 bases and J by 5 bases, with 20 bases between the two germline ends. The length of the CDR3 is 15 residues. Germline V gene data show CDR1 as LNHDA and CDR2 as SQIVND (reference sequence). The CDR3 here is CASTVVDIRGTEAFF. The CDR3 nucleotides are TGTGCCAGTACCGTCGTGGACATAAGAGGGACTGAAGCTTTCTTT.

In its sample, this clone was seen many times. J is TRBJ1-4 and V is TRBV6-1; no clear D gene. The CDR3 spans 13 residues. V was trimmed by 4 bases and J by 6 bases, leaving 9 bases between them. Germline CDR1 is MNHNS and CDR2 is SASEGT. Here the CDR3 DNA reads TGTGCCAGCAGTGCCAGCCTCGATGAAAAACTGTTTTTT. Translating it yields CASSASLDEKLFF.

This chain uses TRBV6-1 with TRBJ2-7, with D possibly matching TRBD2 (5 bases). Germline V gives CDR1 MNHNS, CDR2 SASEGT. The CDR3 has 14 residues. V shed 7 bases and J shed 3 bases, with 16 bases lying between them. The CDR3 DNA follows: TGTGCCAGCACCCGAGAGGGCCTAGGCTACGAGCAGTACTTC. It codes for CASTREGLGYEQYF.

The V and J genes are TRBV29-1 and TRBJ1-1, with 8 bases aligning to TRBD1. Germline V gene data show CDR1 as SQVTM and CDR2 as ANQGSEA. There are 13 residues in the CDR3. V lost 4 bases and J lost 0; bases outside the gene matches: 1. The CDR3 loop reads CSVVRGLNTEAFF. As DNA, the CDR3 is TGCAGCGTTGTCAGGGGGCTGAACACTGAAGCTTTCTTT.

The CDR3 DNA is TGTGCCAGCAGACCCACAGGGAAGAGCGGGCGTCAGCCCCAGCATTTT. It is translated as CASRPTGKSGRQPQHF. The chain recombines TRBV6-6 with TRBJ1-5, with D perhaps TRBD1 (6 bases). Trimming stripped 6 bases from V and 6 bases from J, with 21 bases between. The CDR3 covers 16 residues. Germline V gene sequence: CDR1 MNHNY, CDR2 SVGAGI (reference sequence).

This chain uses TRBV28 with TRBJ1-5, with TRBD1 as a possible D gene (6 bases). In germline, CDR1 is MDHEN, CDR2 SYDVKM. Trimming pared 6 bases from V and 6 bases from J, leaving 18 bases between. The CDR3 covers 15 residues. The CDR3 DNA is TGTGCCAGCAGCCAAAGGAGGGGGGGCGGTCAGCCCCAGCATTTT. Amino acid sequence: CASSQRRGGGQPQHF.

The rearrangement uses TRBV5-1 and TRBJ2-3; D is uncertain. The CDR3 is made up of 14 amino acids. Trimming shortened V by 0 bases and J by 2 bases, and 7 bases separated the two germline ends. Germline V gene data show CDR1 as SGHRS and CDR2 as YFSETQ. The CDR3 DNA sequence: TGCGCCAGCAGCTTGGCGCAGACCACAGATACGCAGTATTTT. Amino acid sequence: CASSLAQTTDTQYF.

The chain recombines TRBV9 with TRBJ2-5, with 14 positions matching TRBD2. The J segment lost 5 bases and the V segment lost 3 bases, leaving 12 bases of the junction unmatched. CDR1 and CDR2 from the germline V gene are SGDLS and YYNGEE. The CDR3 contains 18 residues. Here the CDR3 reads CASSATSGRASGVETQYF. The DNA for the CDR3 is TGTGCCAGCAGCGCGACTAGCGGGAGGGCCTCCGGGGTTGAGACCCAGTACTTC.

The chain carries TRBV6-1 and TRBJ2-1, with 11 bases identical to TRBD2. CDR3 length: 17 amino acids. Germline CDR1 MNHNS, CDR2 SASEGT. V shed 0 bases and J 5 bases; nucleotides not matched to a gene: 6. The CDR3: CASSEARLAGTNNEQFF. As DNA, the CDR3 is TGTGCCAGCAGTGAAGCGCGACTAGCGGGGACTAACAATGAGCAGTTCTTC.

This chain links TRBV28 with TRBJ2-7, with 11 bases matching TRBD2. The CDR3 has 15 residues. The V gene's germline CDR1 is MDHEN and CDR2 SYDVKM. Trimming removed 5 bases from V and 0 bases from J; junction bases left unmatched: 3. The CDR3 DNA reads as TGTGCCAGCAGTCAGACTAGCGGGGCCTCCTACGAGCAGTACTTC. Translated: CASSQTSGASYEQYF.

J is TRBJ2-3 and V is TRBV5-4; TRBD2 agrees at 9 bases. The length of the CDR3 is 16 residues. Trimming took 3 bases from V and 4 from J; bases not matched to a gene: 9. Looked up from germline, CDR1 is SGHNT and CDR2 is YYREEE (reference sequence). The CDR3 nucleotides read TGTGCCAGCAGCTGGATGGTAGCGGGAGTTGCAGATACGCAGTATTTT. This sequence encodes CASSWMVAGVADTQYF.

V gene TRBV28 combines with J gene TRBJ1-5; 7 bases are a match to TRBD1. Trimming at V came to 6 bases and at J to 3 bases, leaving 5 bases not matched to a gene. This CDR3 has 14 residues. The germline CDR1 and CDR2 sequences are MDHEN and SYDVKM. DNA of the CDR3: TGTGCCAGCAGCCTCGGACAGGTCAATCAGCCCCAGCATTTT. This translates into CASSLGQVNQPQHF.

The chain combines TRBV29-1 with TRBJ2-5; TRBD2 matches 7 bases. This CDR3 is 11 amino acids long. The ends lost 4 bases at V and 4 bases at J; junction bases unmatched: 0. Per the germline V gene, CDR1 is SQVTM and CDR2 is ANQGSEA. CDR3 residues: CSVGGGETQYF. As DNA, the CDR3 is TGCAGCGTTGGGGGGGGAGAGACCCAGTACTTC.

This clone was seen just once. V is TRBV7-3 and J is TRBJ2-1, with TRBD2 as a possible D gene (6 bases). The CDR3 runs 15 residues. Germline CDR1 is SGHTA and CDR2 is FQGTGA. The V end was cut by 2 bases, the J end by 1 base, with 9 bases between. The CDR3 spells CASSLAGSSYNEQFF. For the CDR3, the DNA is TGTGCCAGCAGCTTAGCCGGGAGTTCCTACAATGAGCAGTTCTTC.

The V call is TRBV18, the J call TRBJ2-6; 14 bases align to TRBD2. This CDR3 comprises 19 residues. The germline V gene encodes CDR1 KGHSH and CDR2 LQKENI. Trimming took 4 bases from V and 2 from J; bases not matched to a gene: 7. CDR3 coding DNA: TGTGCCAGCTCACTCCTGGGACTAGCGGGAGCTCCTGGGGCCAACGTCCTGACTTTC. Encoded protein: CASSLLGLAGAPGANVLTF.